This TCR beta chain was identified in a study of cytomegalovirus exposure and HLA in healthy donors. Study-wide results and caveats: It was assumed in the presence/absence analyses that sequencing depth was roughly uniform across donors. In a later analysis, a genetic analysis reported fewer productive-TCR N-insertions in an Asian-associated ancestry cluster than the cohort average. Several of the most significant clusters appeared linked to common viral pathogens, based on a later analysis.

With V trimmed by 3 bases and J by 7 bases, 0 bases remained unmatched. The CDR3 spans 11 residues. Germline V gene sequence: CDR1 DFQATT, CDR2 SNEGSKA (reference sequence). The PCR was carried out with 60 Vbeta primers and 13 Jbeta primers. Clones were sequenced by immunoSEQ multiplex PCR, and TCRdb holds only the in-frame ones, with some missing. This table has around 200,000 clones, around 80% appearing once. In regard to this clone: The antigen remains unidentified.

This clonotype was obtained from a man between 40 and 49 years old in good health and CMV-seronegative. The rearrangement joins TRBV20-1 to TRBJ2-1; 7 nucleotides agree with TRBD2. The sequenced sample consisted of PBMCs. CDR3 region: CSARGGNEQFF. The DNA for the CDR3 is TGCAGTGCTAGGGGAGGGAATGAGCAGTTCTTC.